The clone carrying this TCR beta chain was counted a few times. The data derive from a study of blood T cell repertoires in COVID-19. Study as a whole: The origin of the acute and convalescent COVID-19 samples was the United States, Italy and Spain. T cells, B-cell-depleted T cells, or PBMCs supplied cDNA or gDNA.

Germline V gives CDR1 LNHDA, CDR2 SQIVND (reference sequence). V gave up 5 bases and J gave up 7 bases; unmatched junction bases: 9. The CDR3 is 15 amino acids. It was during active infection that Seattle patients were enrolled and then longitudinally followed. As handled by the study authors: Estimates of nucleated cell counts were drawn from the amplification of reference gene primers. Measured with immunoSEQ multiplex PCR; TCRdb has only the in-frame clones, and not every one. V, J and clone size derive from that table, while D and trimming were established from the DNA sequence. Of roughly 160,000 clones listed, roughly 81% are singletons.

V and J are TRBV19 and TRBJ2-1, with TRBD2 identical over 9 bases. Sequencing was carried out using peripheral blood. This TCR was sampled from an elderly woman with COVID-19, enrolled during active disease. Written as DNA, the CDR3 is TGTGCCAGTAGTTTAACCGGGACTAGCAGGAATGAGCAGTTCTTC. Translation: CASSLTGTSRNEQFF.